Below, 17 T cell receptor beta chains from the same sample are listed, as sequenced in a study of T cell responses to AZD1222 COVID-19 vaccine. Measured with immunoSEQ multiplex PCR; TCRdb has only the in-frame clones, and not every one. The data show around 130,000 clones, 86% seen once. Sequences were derived from peripheral blood, sampled on day 0 of AZD1222 vaccination. These receptors were collected from an adult in good health.

The chain is built from TRBV3-1 (or the pseudogene TRBV3-2) and TRBJ1-2; unclear D gene. Germline V gene data show CDR1 as LGHDT and CDR2 as YNNKEL (reference sequence). CDR3 length: 15 amino acids. Trimming took 4 bases from V and 4 from J, leaving 16 bases between them. The CDR3: CASSPHKEASYGYTF. CDR3 sequence (DNA): TGTGCCAGCAGCCCCCACAAGGAGGCCAGCTATGGCTACACCTTC.

The chain carries TRBV7-2 and TRBJ2-4, with D tentatively TRBD1 (5 bases). The CDR3 is 12 residues long. V lost 5 bases, J lost 8 bases, and 10 bases lay in between. CDR1 and CDR2 from the germline V gene are SGHTA and FQGNSA. CDR3 sequence reads: CASSLGADIQYF. The CDR3 bases are TGTGCCAGCAGCCTAGGGGCTGACATTCAGTACTTC. Variable domain in full (rest from reference TRBV7-2 and TRBJ2-4): GAGVSQSPSNKVTEKGKDVELRCDPISGHTALYWYRQSLGQGLEFLIYFQGNSAPDKSGLPSDRFSAERTGGSVSTLTIQRTQQEDSAVYLCASSLGADIQYFGAGTRLSVL.

Here the CDR3 DNA reads TGTGCCAGCAGGAAGACAGGGCAATTTTTGGCTTTCTTT. Protein sequence: CASRKTGQFLAFF. The chain carries TRBV11-2 and TRBJ1-1; 7 bases map to TRBD1. V dropped 6 bases and J dropped 11; count of bases not matched to a gene: 12. The germline CDR1 and CDR2 sequences are SGHAT and FQNNGV. The CDR3 has 13 residues.

The chain carries TRBV28 and TRBJ2-2; D not certain. The CDR3 loop spans 14 amino acids. V was trimmed by 7 bases and J by 4 bases, leaving 13 bases between them. Germline lookup yields CDR1 MDHEN and CDR2 SYDVKM. The CDR3 reads CASKPVSLTGELFF. DNA for the CDR3: TGTGCCAGCAAGCCGGTCAGCCTCACCGGGGAGCTGTTTTTT.

The rearrangement uses TRBV6-2 or TRBV6-3 and TRBJ2-3, with D possibly being TRBD1 (5 bases). V lost 0 bases, J lost 3 bases, and 7 bases lay in between. Germline values: CDR1 MNHEY, CDR2 SVGEGT. The CDR3 totals 14 residues. For the CDR3, the DNA is TGTGCCAGCAGTTACTCAGACAGTACAGATACGCAGTATTTT. Protein sequence: CASSYSDSTDTQYF.

V usage is TRBV3-1 (or the pseudogene TRBV3-2) and J usage is TRBJ2-7; no firm D call. The germline V gene encodes CDR1 LGHDT and CDR2 YNNKEL (reference sequence). The CDR3 sequence is 13 residues long. V lost 0 bases to trimming and J lost 6 bases, with 9 bases between them. The CDR3 nucleotides are TGTGCCAGCAGCCAAGAAGGTGGCTTCGAGCAGTACTTC. Its translation is CASSQEGGFEQYF.

The V and J genes are TRBV5-1 and TRBJ2-1; the D gene is possibly TRBD2 (6 bases). The CDR3 runs 16 residues. Deletions cut 0 bases from V and 5 bases from J, with 15 bases between. CDR1 and CDR2 (germline): SGHRS, YFSETQ. CDR3: CASSLVRDWTNNEQFF. CDR3 DNA sequence: TGCGCCAGCAGCTTGGTTAGGGACTGGACCAACAATGAGCAGTTCTTC.

This rearrangement joins TRBV9 to TRBJ1-5, with D unresolved. The germline CDR1 and CDR2 sequences are SGDLS and YYNGEE. The CDR3 has 14 residues. Trimming shortened V by 2 bases and J by 6 bases, and 12 bases separated the two germline ends. CDR3 in DNA: TGTGCCAGCAGCGTCTCAAGTGAGGGTCAGCCCCAGCATTTT. It is translated as CASSVSSEGQPQHF.

The chain has TRBV18 and TRBJ2-1; weak D call: TRBD2 (6 bases). The germline V gene encodes CDR1 KGHSH and CDR2 LQKENI. V gave up 5 bases and J gave up 2 bases, with 13 bases separating them. This CDR3 is 15 amino acids long. The CDR3 sequence is CASSRRGDTYNEQFF. The CDR3 nucleotides are TGTGCCAGCTCAAGGCGGGGCGACACCTACAATGAGCAGTTCTTC.

This clone has a handful of counts. The rearrangement uses TRBV11-3 and TRBJ2-1; D is unresolved. Trimming removed 2 bases at V and 5 bases at J, with 19 bases between. The CDR3 totals 17 residues. The V gene's germline CDR1 is SGHNT and CDR2 YENEEA. The CDR3 here is CASSLRVLRKKHNEQFF. CDR3 nucleotide sequence: TGTGCCAGCAGCTTAAGGGTATTGCGGAAAAAGCACAATGAGCAGTTCTTC.

The chain is built from TRBV10-3 and TRBJ2-3; 7 bases match TRBD2. V was clipped by 10 bases and J by 0 bases; unmatched bases: 4. The CDR3 sequence is 13 residues long. CDR1 is ENHRY, CDR2 SYGVKD, per germline. CDR3 loop: CASRLASTDTQYF. The CDR3 DNA is TGTGCCAGCAGACTAGCTAGCACAGATACGCAGTATTTT.

This chain links TRBV2 with TRBJ1-2; D unresolved. The germline V and J ends were trimmed by 2 bases and 7 bases, with 8 bases remaining between them. The CDR3 extends over 12 amino acids. The germline CDR1 and CDR2 sequences are SNHLY and FYNNEI. The CDR3 is CASSEQITGYTF. In DNA form, the CDR3 reads TGTGCCAGCAGTGAACAGATTACTGGCTACACCTTC.

The chain recombines TRBV7-9 with TRBJ2-7, with 7 bases that match TRBD1. The germline V gene has CDR1 SEHNR and CDR2 FQNEAQ (reference sequence). V lost 6 bases and J lost 4; bases outside the gene matches: 3. The CDR3 spans 12 residues. The CDR3 region has the DNA TGTGCCAGCAGTCACAGGGGATACGAGCAGTACTTC. Its translation is CASSHRGYEQYF.

The rearrangement uses TRBV4-1 and TRBJ1-5, with a tentative D call TRBD1 (5 bases). CDR1 is MGHRA, CDR2 YSYEKL, per germline. Trimming shortened V by 3 bases and J by 0 bases, and 15 bases separated the two germline ends. The length of the CDR3 is 17 residues. The CDR3 sequence is CASSHAVGANSNQPQHF. For the CDR3, the DNA is TGCGCCAGCAGCCATGCTGTAGGGGCGAATAGCAATCAGCCCCAGCATTTT.

The chain links TRBV10-3 to TRBJ1-2, with no clear D. The length of the CDR3 is 14 residues. The germline gives CDR1 ENHRY, CDR2 SYGVKD. V lost 6 bases and J 7 bases, leaving 18 bases between the germline ends. The DNA for the CDR3 is TGTGCCATCAGCCAGACAAGGCTTAAGGGTGGCTACACCTTC. Amino acid sequence: CAISQTRLKGGYTF.

The chain couples TRBV7-9 to TRBJ2-3; TRBD2 matches 7 bases. Germline assignment: CDR1 SEHNR and CDR2 FQNEAQ (reference sequence). The CDR3 totals 12 residues. V was clipped by 8 bases and J by 4 bases; unmatched bases: 3. The CDR3 protein is CASGGDADTQYF. CDR3 DNA sequence: TGTGCCAGCGGGGGGGACGCAGATACGCAGTATTTT.

The J gene is TRBJ2-3, the V gene TRBV11-2; 13 bases are a match to TRBD2. The CDR3 runs 16 residues. V was clipped by 5 bases and J by 2 bases; unmatched bases: 4. Germline CDR1 reads SGHAT; CDR2 reads FQNNGV. CDR3 DNA: TGTGCCAGCAGCCAGGGACTAGCGGGGAACACAGATACGCAGTATTTT. Translation gives CASSQGLAGNTDTQYF.